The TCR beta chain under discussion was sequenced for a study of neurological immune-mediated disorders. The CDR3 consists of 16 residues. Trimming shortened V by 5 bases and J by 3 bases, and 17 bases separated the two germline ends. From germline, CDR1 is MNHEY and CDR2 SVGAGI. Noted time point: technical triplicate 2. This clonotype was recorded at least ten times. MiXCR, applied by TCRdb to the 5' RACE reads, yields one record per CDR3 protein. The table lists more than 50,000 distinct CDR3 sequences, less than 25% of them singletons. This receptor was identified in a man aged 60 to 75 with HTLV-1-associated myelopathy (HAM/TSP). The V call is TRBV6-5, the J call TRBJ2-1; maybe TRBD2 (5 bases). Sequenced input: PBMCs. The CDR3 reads CASSPPRTFGYNEQFF. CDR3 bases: TGTGCCAGCAGTCCGCCCCGGACTTTTGGCTACAATGAGCAGTTCTTC.